This TCR beta chain comes out of a study of blood T cell repertoires in COVID-19. Between the trimmed V and J ends, which lost 0 bases and 6 bases, there was a span of 12 bases. CDR3 size: 15 residues. Germline V CDR1 and CDR2: SGDLS, YYNGEE. Authors' methods: For nucleated cells, counts were estimated from reference gene primer amplification. Clones were sequenced by immunoSEQ multiplex PCR, and TCRdb holds only the in-frame ones, with some missing. The DNA gave D and trimming, while V, J and clone size come from that table. The repertoire holds approximately 220,000 clones, with over 85% as singletons.

The genes are TRBV9 and TRBJ1-4; D unclear. Sequences were obtained from PBMCs or T cells enriched from blood (not recorded which). The clonotype comes from a woman in her 30s with acute COVID-19. CDR3 in DNA: TGTGCCAGCAGCGTAGCCCCGGACGGGGATGAAAAACTGTTTTTT. Protein product: CASSVAPDGDEKLFF.